These 30 T cell receptor beta chains originate from one sample sequenced in a study of T cells expressing NK-cell markers. From its re-call of the 5' RACE reads, TCRdb lists each CDR3 protein once, without DNA. The sample is made up of fewer than 550,000 distinct CDR3 sequences, and the top ten hold approximately 1.4% of it. Specimen: blood T cells: a sorted CD56 or NKG2C T cell subset, CD4+ or CD8+ T cells, or bulk PBMC T cells (not recorded which). The receptor source for this set is a woman aged 45 to 65 in good health.

The V and J genes are TRBV29-1 and TRBJ2-3; TCRdb's D call of TRBD2 is untestable without DNA. The CDR3 extends over 15 amino acids. In germline, CDR1 is SQVTM, CDR2 ANQGSEA. The CDR3 sequence: CSVGFGGRGTDTQYF.

The chain uses TRBV29-1 and TRBJ2-1. Looked up from germline, CDR1 is SQVTM and CDR2 is ANQGSEA. The CDR3 consists of 12 residues. This CDR3 reads CSTQGLINEQFF.

The chain recombines TRBV3-1 with TRBJ2-5; TCRdb calls TRBD2, which cannot be checked without DNA. CDR3 length equals 17 residues. From germline, CDR1 is LGHDT and CDR2 YNNKEL (reference sequence). The CDR3 spells CASSRRASGSFRETQYF.

The chain links TRBV4-1 to TRBJ1-5; TCRdb's assignment of TRBD1 cannot be checked, as there is no DNA. This CDR3 is 16 amino acids long. CDR1 and CDR2 from the germline V gene are MGHRA and YSYEKL. The CDR3 region is CASSQRANRAGLPQHF.

J is TRBJ1-1 and V is TRBV5-1. Per germline, CDR1 SGHRS and CDR2 YFSETQ. The CDR3 length is 13 residues. Here the CDR3 reads CASRRDIDDEAFF.

This chain uses TRBV30 with TRBJ2-7; TCRdb gives TRBD2 as the D gene, but with no DNA this cannot be confirmed. CDR3 length: 14 residues. Germline CDR1 GTSNPN, CDR2 SVGIG (reference sequence). The CDR3 here is CAWSASILLYEQYF.

The chain combines TRBV11-2 with TRBJ2-7; TCRdb's D call, TRBD1, is unchecked because there is no DNA. The CDR3 spans 15 residues. Germline-derived CDR1 and CDR2 are SGHAT and FQNNGV. The CDR3: CASSPIPGQGDEQYF. The full variable domain, completed using reference TRBV11-2 and TRBJ2-7, is EAGVAQSPRYKIIEKRQSVAFWCNPISGHATLYWYQQILGQGPKLLIQFQNNGVVDDSQLPKDRFSAERLKGVDSTLKIQPAKLEDSAVYLCASSPIPGQGDEQYFGPGTRLTVT.

The chain links TRBV7-8 to TRBJ2-1; TCRdb returns TRBD2, unconfirmable since there is no DNA. The CDR3 runs to 17 residues. Germline CDR1 reads SGHVS; CDR2 reads FQNEAQ. CDR3 sequence: CASSVRLAGLSYNEQFF. Using reference TRBV7-8 and TRBJ2-1 for the parts outside the CDR3, the full variable domain is GAGVSQSPRYKVAKRGQDVALRCDPISGHVSLFWYQQALGQGPEFLTYFQNEAQLDKSGLPSDRFFAERPEGSVSTLKIQRTQQEDSAVYLCASSVRLAGLSYNEQFFGPGTRLTVL.

V usage is TRBV5-1 and J usage is TRBJ2-2; TCRdb designates TRBD1, a call that cannot be tested without DNA. Germline-derived CDR1 and CDR2 are SGHRS and YFSETQ. The CDR3 has 16 amino acids. This CDR3 is CASSLAGAGRSGELFF.

The rearrangement uses TRBV18 and TRBJ2-1; TCRdb proposes TRBD2, but this gene call is untestable without DNA. Germline CDR1 reads KGHSH; CDR2 reads LQKENI. This CDR3 is 14 amino acids long. The CDR3 is CASSRTSGSHEQFF.

The chain is built from TRBV27 and TRBJ2-2; TCRdb picks TRBD2, but there is no DNA to check that call. The germline CDR1 and CDR2 sequences are MNHEY and SMNVEV (reference sequence). The CDR3 is made up of 16 amino acids. CDR3 in amino acids: CASSTPLGGSTGELFF.

This sequence joins TRBV11-2 and TRBJ2-2. This CDR3 region has 13 residues. CDR1 is SGHAT, CDR2 FQNNGV, per germline. CDR3 loop: CASSLAVGGELFF.

This chain links TRBV9 with TRBJ1-3; TCRdb reports TRBD1, a call that lacks DNA to check it against. The germline gives CDR1 SGDLS, CDR2 YYNGEE. The CDR3 is 12 residues long. The CDR3: CASSVDGGFIYF.

V and J are TRBV6-1 and TRBJ2-1. This CDR3 has 13 amino acids. The V gene's germline CDR1 is MNHNS and CDR2 SASEGT. CDR3 residues: CASSEGSGNEQFF.

The chain's CDR3 is CASSRWGEKLFF. The chain joins TRBV27 to TRBJ1-4. The germline gives CDR1 MNHEY, CDR2 SMNVEV (reference sequence). The length of the CDR3 is 12 residues.

V is TRBV11-2 and J is TRBJ2-4; TCRdb designates TRBD1, a call that cannot be tested without DNA. CDR3 length equals 13 residues. Germline V gene lookup returns CDR1 SGHAT and CDR2 FQNNGV. CDR3 protein: CASTSPRGRNQYF.

This chain connects TRBV7-6 to TRBJ2-7; TCRdb's D call, TRBD2, is unchecked because there is no DNA. This CDR3 comprises 16 residues. Germline values: CDR1 SGHVS, CDR2 FNYEAQ. CDR3: CASSERPRLASHEQYF.

The V and J genes are TRBV29-1 and TRBJ1-3; TCRdb's D gene call, TRBD1, goes unchecked for lack of DNA. CDR3 size: 12 residues. Germline CDR1 reads SQVTM; CDR2 reads ANQGSEA. CDR3 in amino acids: CSVGASGNTIYF.

CDR3 protein: CASSIETGGGNTIYF. The chain links TRBV5-1 to TRBJ1-3; lacking DNA, the TRBD1 call made by TCRdb goes unchecked. CDR1 and CDR2 from the germline V gene are SGHRS and YFSETQ. This CDR3 has 15 residues.

The chain combines TRBV29-1 with TRBJ2-1; the D call of TRBD2 rests on TCRdb alone, since no DNA is present to check it. There are 15 residues in the CDR3. CDR1 and CDR2 from the germline V gene are SQVTM and ANQGSEA. CDR3 region: CSVAKGLAGTGEQFF.

The CDR3 loop reads CASSPRGGRRNEQFF. The chain links TRBV4-1 to TRBJ2-1; TCRdb designates TRBD1, a call that cannot be tested without DNA. The CDR3 sequence is 15 residues long. The germline V gene has CDR1 MGHRA and CDR2 YSYEKL.

This rearrangement joins TRBV27 to TRBJ1-2; TCRdb returns TRBD1, unconfirmable since there is no DNA. The CDR3 consists of 14 residues. Per the germline V gene, CDR1 is MNHEY and CDR2 is SMNVEV (reference sequence). CDR3 residues: CASSFGQGFYGYTF.

The chain carries TRBV28 and TRBJ2-1; TCRdb picks TRBD2, but there is no DNA to check that call. CDR3 size: 15 residues. CDR1 is MDHEN and CDR2 is SYDVKM in the germline V gene. CDR3 sequence: CASSPTSGVYNEQFF.

The chain uses TRBV12-3 or TRBV12-4 and TRBJ1-1. The CDR3 is 14 amino acids. CDR3 sequence reads: CASSFREADTEAFF.

V gene TRBV12-3 or TRBV12-4 combines with J gene TRBJ2-3. This CDR3 spans 14 amino acids. The CDR3 sequence is CASSLSLGTDTQYF.

The chain is built from TRBV7-2 and TRBJ2-2; checking the TCRdb D call of TRBD1 is not possible without DNA. The CDR3 totals 14 residues. The germline CDR1 and CDR2 sequences are SGHTA and FQGNSA. This CDR3 is CASTGRENTGELFF.

The chain joins TRBV6-6 to TRBJ1-1. The CDR3 runs to 14 residues. Germline V gene sequence: CDR1 MNHNY, CDR2 SVGAGI (reference sequence). CDR3 amino acids: CASSTAGALTEAFF.

V and J are TRBV12-3 or TRBV12-4 and TRBJ1-1; TCRdb names TRBD1, which stays unverified in the absence of DNA. The CDR3 has 13 residues. CDR3 protein: CASSRQANTEAFF.

The rearrangement uses TRBV12-3 or TRBV12-4 and TRBJ1-1; TCRdb's D call, TRBD1, is unchecked because there is no DNA. The CDR3 has 13 residues. The CDR3 sequence is CASSFRTGIQAFF.

The rearrangement links TRBV10-3 to TRBJ2-2; TCRdb reports TRBD1, a call that lacks DNA to check it against. Germline V gene sequence: CDR1 ENHRY, CDR2 SYGVKD. The CDR3 covers 15 residues. CDR3 amino acids: CAISPPGQGFGELFF.